This T cell receptor (beta chain) was sequenced during a study of blood T cell repertoires in COVID-19. At the level of the study: The cDNA or gDNA used as material had been derived from T cells, B-cell-depleted T cells, or PBMCs.

Living in 24 US areas, the participants were between roughly 18 and 90 years of age. For recovered donors of Cohort 3, there were two negative PCRs, clearance, or symptom resolution. Germline V gives CDR1 SNHLY, CDR2 FYNNEI. There are 15 residues in the CDR3. J gave up 1 base and V 6 bases, and 7 bases lay outside the gene matches. Per the original methods: Counts of nucleated cells, estimated from reference gene primer amplification, were obtained. Using immunoSEQ multiplex PCR, the repertoire was profiled, and TCRdb retains in-frame clones only, with some absent. V and J calls and clone size are given by that table; D and trimming were obtained from the DNA. The sample comprises 85,000 to 130,000 clones, approximately 83% of which are singletons, and approximately 2.6% rests with the top ten.

The sample taken for sequencing was PBMCs or T cells enriched from blood (not recorded which). V usage is TRBV2 and J usage is TRBJ2-3; 7 bases map to TRBD1. The TCR was taken from a woman aged 45-65 years who had recovered from COVID-19. Here the CDR3 reads CASRAGQGGTDTQYF. CDR3 in DNA: TGTGCCAGCAGGGCAGGCCAGGGGGGCACAGATACGCAGTATTTT.